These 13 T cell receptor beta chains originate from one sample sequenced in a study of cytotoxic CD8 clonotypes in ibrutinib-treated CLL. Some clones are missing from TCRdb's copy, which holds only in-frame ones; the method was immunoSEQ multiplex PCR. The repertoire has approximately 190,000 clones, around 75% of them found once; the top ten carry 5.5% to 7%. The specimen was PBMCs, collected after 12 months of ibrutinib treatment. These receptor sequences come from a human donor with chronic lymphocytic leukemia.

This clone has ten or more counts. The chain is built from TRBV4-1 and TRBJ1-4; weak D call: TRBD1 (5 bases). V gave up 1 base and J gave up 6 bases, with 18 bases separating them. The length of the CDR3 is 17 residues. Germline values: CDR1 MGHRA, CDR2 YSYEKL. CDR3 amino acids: CASSQVLGVVGDEKLFF. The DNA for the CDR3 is TGCGCCAGCAGCCAAGTACTTGGTGTCGTAGGGGATGAAAAACTGTTTTTT.

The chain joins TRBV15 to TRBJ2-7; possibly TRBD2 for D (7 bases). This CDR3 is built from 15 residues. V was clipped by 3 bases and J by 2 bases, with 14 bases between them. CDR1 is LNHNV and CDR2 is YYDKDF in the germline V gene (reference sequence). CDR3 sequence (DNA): TGTGCCACCAGCAGCAGGGGACTACCCACCTACGAGCAGTACTTC. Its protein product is CATSSRGLPTYEQYF.

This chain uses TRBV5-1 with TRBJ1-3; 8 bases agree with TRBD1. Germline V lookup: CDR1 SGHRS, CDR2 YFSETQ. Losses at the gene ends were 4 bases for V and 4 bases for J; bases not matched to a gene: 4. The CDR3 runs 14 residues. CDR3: CASSPGGSGNTIYF. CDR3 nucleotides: TGCGCCAGCAGCCCAGGGGGCAGCGGAAACACCATATATTTT.

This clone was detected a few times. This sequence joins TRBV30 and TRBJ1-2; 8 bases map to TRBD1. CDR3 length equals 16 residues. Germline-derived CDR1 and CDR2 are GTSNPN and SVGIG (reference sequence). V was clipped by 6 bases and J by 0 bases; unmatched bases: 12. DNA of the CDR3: TGTGCCTGTGTTATGGCTGGACAGGGAGCTAACTATGGCTACACCTTC. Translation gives CACVMAGQGANYGYTF.

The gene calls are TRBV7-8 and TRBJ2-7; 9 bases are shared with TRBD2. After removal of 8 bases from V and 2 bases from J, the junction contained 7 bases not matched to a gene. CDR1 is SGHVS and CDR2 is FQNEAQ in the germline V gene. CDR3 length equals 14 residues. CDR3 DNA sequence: TGTGCCAGCCGGGACGTAGCGGGGGCCTACGAGCAGTACTTC. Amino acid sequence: CASRDVAGAYEQYF.

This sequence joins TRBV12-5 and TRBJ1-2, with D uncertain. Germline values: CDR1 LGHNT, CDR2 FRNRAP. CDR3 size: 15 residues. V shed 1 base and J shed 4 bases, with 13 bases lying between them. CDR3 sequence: CASGLGEPHFYGYTF. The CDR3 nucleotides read TGTGCTAGTGGTTTGGGGGAGCCCCATTTCTATGGCTACACCTTC.

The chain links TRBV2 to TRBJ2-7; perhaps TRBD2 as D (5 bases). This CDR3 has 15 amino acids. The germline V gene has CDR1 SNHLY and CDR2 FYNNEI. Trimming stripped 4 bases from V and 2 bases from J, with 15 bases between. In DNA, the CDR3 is TGTGCCAGCAGTGGTTTACCGACGGGGACCTACGAGCAGTACTTC. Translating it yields CASSGLPTGTYEQYF.

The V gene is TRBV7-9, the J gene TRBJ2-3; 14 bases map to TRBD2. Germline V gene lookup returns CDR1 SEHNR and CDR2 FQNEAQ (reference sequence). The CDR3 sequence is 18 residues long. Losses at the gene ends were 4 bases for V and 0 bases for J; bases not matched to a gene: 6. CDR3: CASSSPGLAGASTDTQYF. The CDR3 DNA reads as TGTGCCAGCAGCTCCCCGGGACTAGCGGGGGCTAGCACAGATACGCAGTATTTT.

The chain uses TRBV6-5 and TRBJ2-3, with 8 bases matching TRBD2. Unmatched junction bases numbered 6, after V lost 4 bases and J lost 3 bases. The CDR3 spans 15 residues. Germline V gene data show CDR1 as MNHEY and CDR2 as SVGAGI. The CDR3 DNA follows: TGTGCCAGCAGTTTGATAGCGGGGACAACAGATACGCAGTATTTT. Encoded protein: CASSLIAGTTDTQYF.

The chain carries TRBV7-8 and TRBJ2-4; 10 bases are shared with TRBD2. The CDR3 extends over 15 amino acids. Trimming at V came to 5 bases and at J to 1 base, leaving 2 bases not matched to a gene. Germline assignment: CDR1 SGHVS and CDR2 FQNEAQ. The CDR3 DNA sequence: TGTGCCAGCAGCCAGGGACTAGCGGCCAAAAACATTCAGTACTTC. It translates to CASSQGLAAKNIQYF.

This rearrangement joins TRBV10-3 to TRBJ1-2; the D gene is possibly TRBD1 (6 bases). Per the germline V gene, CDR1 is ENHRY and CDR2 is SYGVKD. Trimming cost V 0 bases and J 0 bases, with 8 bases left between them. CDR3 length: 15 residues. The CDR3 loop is CAISESGAANYGYTF. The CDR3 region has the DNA TGTGCCATCAGTGAGTCGGGGGCGGCTAACTATGGCTACACCTTC.

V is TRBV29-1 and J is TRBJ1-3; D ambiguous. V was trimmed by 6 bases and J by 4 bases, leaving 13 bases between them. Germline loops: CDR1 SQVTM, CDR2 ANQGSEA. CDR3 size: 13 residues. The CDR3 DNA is TGCAGCGTGCAGACGGGTTTCGGAAACACCATATATTTT. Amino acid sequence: CSVQTGFGNTIYF.

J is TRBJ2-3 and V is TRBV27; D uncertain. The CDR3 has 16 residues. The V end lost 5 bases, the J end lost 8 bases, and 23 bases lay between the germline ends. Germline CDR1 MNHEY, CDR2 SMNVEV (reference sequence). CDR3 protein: CASSTRAKSNKGTQYF. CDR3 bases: TGTGCCAGCAGTACCCGGGCTAAAAGTAATAAGGGTACGCAGTATTTT.